Following are 18 T cell receptor beta chains from one sample sequenced in a study of cytomegalovirus exposure and HLA in healthy donors. The PCR ran on 60 Vbeta and 13 Jbeta primers. The protocol was immunoSEQ multiplex PCR, while the TCRdb copy is restricted to in-frame clones and leaves out a portion. The table lists under 100,000 clones, over 9.5% of them singletons, with roughly 22% in the top ten. Sequenced: PBMCs. Every receptor here comes from a man in his sixties in good health and CMV-seropositive.

V and J are TRBV10-3 and TRBJ2-6; D is perhaps TRBD2 (5 bases). CDR3 size: 14 residues. CDR1 ENHRY and CDR2 SYGVKD come from the germline V gene. V lost 8 bases and J 1 base, leaving 9 bases between the germline ends. CDR3 nucleotides: TGTGCCATCCCACGAGGGTCTGGGGCCAACGTCCTGACTTTC. It is translated as CAIPRGSGANVLTF.

The chain couples TRBV7-3 to TRBJ2-5; 8 nucleotides align to TRBD2. This CDR3 contains 17 residues. CDR1 SGHTA and CDR2 FQGTGA come from the germline V gene. Germline trimming cut 5 bases from V and 1 base from J; bases unmatched to any gene: 12. DNA for the CDR3: TGTGCCAGCAGCCGCAATGGGGGCGGGGGGCCCCAAGAGACCCAGTACTTC. Translation: CASSRNGGGGPQETQYF.

This clone has just a few counts. The chain links TRBV10-3 to TRBJ2-6, with D possibly matching TRBD1 (6 bases). The V gene's germline CDR1 is ENHRY and CDR2 SYGVKD. Trimming shortened V by 5 bases and J by 0 bases, and 8 bases separated the two germline ends. The CDR3 extends over 15 amino acids. This CDR3 reads CAISTGFSGANVLTF. The CDR3 nucleotides read TGTGCCATCAGTACAGGGTTCTCTGGGGCCAACGTCCTGACTTTC.

V and J are TRBV6-4 and TRBJ2-7; TRBD1 agrees at 8 bases. CDR3 length equals 14 residues. J lost 2 bases, V lost 2 bases, and 2 bases had no gene match. CDR1 is MRHNA and CDR2 is SNTAGT in the germline V gene. The CDR3 DNA sequence: TGTGCCAGCAGTGACAAACAGGGGGCCTACGAGCAGTACGTC. It yields the protein CASSDKQGAYEQYV.

This clone has just a few counts. Since a far larger clone is one base different, this is likely a read error. V and J are TRBV28 and TRBJ2-7; tentative D call: TRBD1 (7 bases). Germline CDR1 MDHEN, CDR2 SYDVKM. This CDR3 is built from 13 residues. Trimming pared 5 bases from V and 1 base from J, leaving 9 bases between. Here the CDR3 DNA reads TGTGCCAGCAGTGCGGGACAGTCCTACGAGCAGTACTTC. Its translation: CASSAGQSYEQYF.

The chain is built from TRBV6-4 and TRBJ1-1; D is perhaps TRBD1 (5 bases). Germline assignment: CDR1 MRHNA and CDR2 SNTAGT. V lost 0 bases to trimming and J lost 4 bases, with 12 bases between them. The CDR3 spans 15 residues. The CDR3 is CASSDSGGEATEAFF. The CDR3 DNA is TGTGCCAGCAGTGACTCGGGGGGGGAGGCCACTGAAGCTTTCTTT.

This clone was observed a handful of times. This sequence joins TRBV5-4 and TRBJ2-6; D call uncertain. The germline CDR1 and CDR2 sequences are SGHNT and YYREEE (reference sequence). The V and J ends lost 0 bases and 0 bases respectively, with 7 bases between them. This CDR3 contains 16 residues. The CDR3 is CASSLDASSGANVLTF. The CDR3 bases are TGTGCCAGCAGCTTGGACGCTAGCTCTGGGGCCAACGTCCTGACTTTC. The full variable domain, with the rest looked up from reference TRBV5-4 and TRBJ2-6, is ETGVTQSPTHLIKTRGQQVTLRCSSQSGHNTVSWYQQALGQGPQFIFQYYREEENGRGNFPPRFSGLQFPNYSSELNVNALELDDSALYLCASSLDASSGANVLTFGAGSRLTVL.

V and J are TRBV15 and TRBJ2-5; D gene uncertain. This CDR3 contains 11 residues. Germline values: CDR1 LNHNV, CDR2 YYDKDF (reference sequence). Trimming removed 2 bases from V and 8 bases from J, with 6 bases in between. CDR3 in DNA: TGTGCCACCAGCAGACAGCGCACCCAGTACTTC. It yields the protein CATSRQRTQYF.

This sequence joins TRBV7-3 and TRBJ1-1; 10 nucleotides line up with TRBD1. CDR3 length: 15 residues. CDR1 is SGHTA and CDR2 is FQGTGA in the germline V gene. The ends lost 5 bases at V and 1 base at J; junction bases unmatched: 4. The CDR3 is CASSPTGGRNTEAFF. In nucleotides, the CDR3 is TGTGCCAGCAGCCCGACAGGGGGCAGGAACACTGAAGCTTTCTTT.

The CDR3 coding sequence is TGTGCCTGGGCCGCGGGACTAGCAGTAGAGACCCAGTACTTC. It is translated as CAWAAGLAVETQYF. This sequence joins TRBV30 and TRBJ2-5; 9 bases are a match to TRBD2. CDR1 is GTSNPN, CDR2 SVGIG, per germline (reference sequence). The V segment lost 5 bases and the J segment 4 bases; nucleotides outside the gene matches: 8. This CDR3 is 14 amino acids long.

Concerning this clone: A far larger clone is just one base off, so this is likely a read error. The chain joins TRBV28 to TRBJ2-7; 7 bases line up with TRBD1. This CDR3 contains 13 residues. CDR1 and CDR2 (germline): MDHEN, SYDVKM. With V trimmed by 5 bases and J by 3 bases, 4 bases remained unmatched. The CDR3 reads CASSEGQYYEQYF. The DNA of the CDR3 is TGTGCCAGCAGTGAGGGACAGTACTACGAGCAGTACTTC.

The J gene is TRBJ2-3, the V gene TRBV10-3, with TRBD1 identical over 10 bases. This CDR3 is built from 13 residues. Unmatched junction bases numbered 0, after V lost 4 bases and J lost 5 bases. Germline V gene data show CDR1 as ENHRY and CDR2 as SYGVKD. The CDR3 protein is CAISGDRGDTQYF. In DNA, the CDR3 is TGTGCCATCAGTGGGGACAGGGGAGATACGCAGTATTTT.

A few counts support this clone. The V gene is TRBV18, the J gene TRBJ2-7, with D possibly matching TRBD2 (6 bases). This CDR3 comprises 12 residues. Germline-derived CDR1 and CDR2 are KGHSH and LQKENI. V was trimmed by 2 bases and J by 4 bases, leaving 6 bases between them. This chain's CDR3 is CASSPGGYEQYF. In nucleotides, the CDR3 is TGTGCCAGCTCACCAGGAGGGTACGAGCAGTACTTC.

This clone was seen only a few times. The chain uses TRBV4-1 and TRBJ1-5, with 7 nucleotides matching TRBD1. The CDR3 length is 14 residues. Germline V CDR1 and CDR2: MGHRA, YSYEKL. The V and J ends lost 1 base and 7 bases, in that order; junction bases with no gene match: 4. As DNA, the CDR3 is TGCGCCAGCAGCCAAGGACAGGGAAACCAGCCCCAGCATTTT. Translated: CASSQGQGNQPQHF.

Here the CDR3 reads CASSSAPPGTGGLETQYF. CDR3 sequence (DNA): TGTGCCAGCAGTTCCGCCCCCCCCGGGACAGGGGGCTTAGAGACCCAGTACTTC. V gene TRBV27 combines with J gene TRBJ2-5; 12 bases match TRBD1. The CDR3 contains 18 residues. The germline gives CDR1 MNHEY, CDR2 SMNVEV (reference sequence). J lost 4 bases, V lost 4 bases, and 13 bases had no gene match.

In its sample, this clone was seen a few times. The chain uses TRBV5-1 and TRBJ2-3; D may be TRBD1 (6 bases). The CDR3 covers 12 residues. Germline assignment: CDR1 SGHRS and CDR2 YFSETQ. Trimming left V 4 bases short and J 5 bases short, with 8 bases between. The DNA of the CDR3 is TGCGCCAGCAGCCAACAGGGAGATACGCAGTATTTT. Its translation is CASSQQGDTQYF.

The chain couples TRBV9 to TRBJ2-3, with TRBD1 as a possible D gene (6 bases). This CDR3 spans 16 amino acids. CDR1 SGDLS and CDR2 YYNGEE come from the germline V gene. Trimming removed 0 bases at V and 5 bases at J, with 16 bases between. This CDR3 reads CASSVARQDTLDTQYF. CDR3 in DNA: TGTGCCAGCAGCGTAGCTCGACAGGATACACTAGATACGCAGTATTTT.

The chain joins TRBV6-1 to TRBJ1-2; the D is unclear. Germline-derived CDR1 and CDR2 are MNHNS and SASEGT. This CDR3 spans 13 amino acids. Trimming left V 4 bases short and J 1 base short, with 7 bases between. CDR3 sequence reads: CASSVADNYGYTF. CDR3 DNA: TGTGCCAGCAGTGTGGCAGATAACTATGGCTACACCTTC.